A selection of T cell receptor beta chains follows, all from one sample in a study of T cells in Graves' hyperthyroidism and ophthalmopathy. One entry per CDR3 protein results from TCRdb running MiXCR on the multiplex PCR reads. The data hold 490,000 or so distinct CDR3 sequences, with 15% to 20% observed a single time. Sequencing was done on a sample of blood. All receptors derive from a woman aged 30 to 39 with Graves' ophthalmopathy. CDR3s include the opening cysteine and the closing phenylalanine or tryptophan. The order of the fields is J gene, V gene, D gene, clone size, CDR3 DNA, CDR3 protein. D genes are given only for firm matches. Part of the rows lack a size; the others show once, few, many or a class for expanded clones.

TRBJ2-2 | TRBV20-1 | . | many | TGCAGTGCTGGGGAACAGCTTGGGGACGGGGAGCTGTTTTTT | CSAGEQLGDGELFF
TRBJ2-7 | TRBV7-9 | . | few | TGTGCCAGCAGCTCCATGGTCCGGGACTACGAGCAGTACTTC | CASSSMVRDYEQYF
TRBJ2-1 | TRBV7-2 | TRBD1 | . | TGTGCCAGCAGCTACCCGGGACAGGCTGGGGTTGGCGATGAGCAGTTCTTC | CASSYPGQAGVGDEQFF
TRBJ1-1 | TRBV3-1 | . | . | TGTGCCAGCAGCCGCGGGACGGACTTGAACACTGAAGCTTTCTTT | CASSRGTDLNTEAFF
TRBJ2-3 | TRBV19 | . | . | TGTGCCAGTAGGAGGGGGGCTACAGATACGCAGTATTTT | CASRRGATDTQYF
TRBJ1-6 | TRBV29-1 | TRBD1 | few | TGCAGCGCCGGGACAGGGAACGGGTCACCCCTCCACTTT | CSAGTGNGSPLHF
TRBJ2-7 | TRBV7-3 | TRBD2 | . | TGTGCCAGCAGCGCTTCTAGCGGGGGCGAGCAGTACTTC | CASSASSGGEQYF
TRBJ2-4 | TRBV5-8 | TRBD1 | . | TGTGCCAGCAGCCGATGGGCCGGGACAGGGGTACTTCAGTACTTC | CASSRWAGTGVLQYF
TRBJ1-2 | TRBV7-8 | . | many | TGTGCCAGCAGCTTATCCACCCCTGTGGGTGGCTACACCTTC | CASSLSTPVGGYTF
TRBJ2-2 | TRBV27 | TRBD2 | many | TGTGCCAGCAGTTTTCTAGCGGGGGCAGGCGGGGAGCTGTTTTTT | CASSFLAGAGGELFF
TRBJ2-3 | TRBV20-1 | TRBD2 | few | TGCGGGGGGGGGAAAATGAGAGATACGCAGTATTTT | CGGGKMRDTQYF
TRBJ2-1 | TRBV24-1 | TRBD1 | few | TGTGCCACCAGTGACCCCTCCGGGACAGGGGCGAATGAGCAGTTCTTC | CATSDPSGTGANEQFF
TRBJ1-5 | TRBV2 | . | many | TGTGCCAGCAAGCGGGTGGTGGAGCCCCAGCATTTT | CASKRVVEPQHF
TRBJ1-2 | TRBV19 | TRBD1 | . | TGTGCCAGTAATAACGGACAGGGGAACTATGGCTACACCTTC | CASNNGQGNYGYTF
TRBJ2-1 | TRBV20-1 | . | few | TGCAGTGCTAGACCACCGGGACAAAACAATGAGCAGTTCTTC | CSARPPGQNNEQFF
TRBJ2-1 | TRBV20-1 | TRBD2 | many | TGCAGTGCTAGAGCCCAGGGCGGGAGGTACAATGAGCAGTTCTTC | CSARAQGGRYNEQFF
TRBJ1-1 | TRBV7-2 | . | . | TGTGCCAGCAGCTTAGGAGGACAGTATTCATTTGAAGCTTTCTTT | CASSLGGQYSFEAFF
TRBJ2-7 | TRBV4-2 | TRBD2 | many | TGTGCCAGCAGCCAAGATCCTAGCGGGAGGGGATACGAGCAGTACTTC | CASSQDPSGRGYEQYF
TRBJ1-1 | TRBV7-3 | . | few | TGTGCCAGCAGCTTAAACACGGGGTCGAACACTGAAGCTTTCTTT | CASSLNTGSNTEAFF
TRBJ2-1 | TRBV29-1 | TRBD2 | many | TGCAGCGTAGGGAATGGACTAGTCCAGGATGAGCAGTTCTTC | CSVGNGLVQDEQFF
TRBJ2-3 | TRBV15 | TRBD2 | . | TGTGCCACCAGCAGAGTCTTGACTAGCGGGAACTCAGATACGCAGTATTTT | CATSRVLTSGNSDTQYF
TRBJ2-1 | TRBV5-5 | . | many | TGTGCCAGCAGCGCCCTGGTAGGAAGGGTTGAGCAGTTCTTC | CASSALVGRVEQFF
TRBJ2-3 | TRBV19 | TRBD2 | many | TGTGCCAGTAGCGACCTAGCGGGAGAGGTTGGAGATACGCAGTATTTT | CASSDLAGEVGDTQYF
TRBJ2-2 | TRBV11-3 | . | . | TGTGCCAGCAGCTTACTCAGGGACTTCGGGGAGCTGTTTTTT | CASSLLRDFGELFF